This T cell receptor beta chain was obtained from a study of identical twins. Trimming took 2 bases from V and 6 from J, leaving 13 bases between them. Germline CDR1 reads MNHEY; CDR2 reads SVGAGI. This CDR3 spans 14 amino acids. After template switching added a universal primer site, the resulting cDNA carried unique molecular identifiers. TCRdb reprocessed the 5' RACE reads via MiXCR and lists one record per CDR3 protein. The sample includes 220,000 or so distinct CDR3 sequences, around 6.6% of them seen just once. The sample also formed part of further work on yellow fever vaccine responses in identical twins.

The clonotype originates from a woman between 18 and 29 years old in good health. The gene calls are TRBV6-5 and TRBJ1-2; unclear D gene. Sequences were obtained from memory (CD45RO+) T cells sorted from blood. The DNA for the CDR3 is TGTGCCAGCAGTTACAGGCAGCAAACCCATGGCTACACCTTC. Encoded protein: CASSYRQQTHGYTF.